The 2 T cell receptor beta chains given below trace back to one sample, sequenced in a study of shared clonotypes between healthy human individuals. The assay was immunoSEQ multiplex PCR, and TCRdb's table has in-frame clones only and misses some. This table holds about 580,000 clones, roughly 98% found once. CD45RO-negative, CCR7-selected cells formed the naive CD8 fraction, which excluded terminally differentiated effector memory CD45RA+ cells. The sequencing sample was made of naive CD8+ T cells sorted from blood. These receptors were taken from a man aged 30 to 45 in good health.

Only one count was recorded for this clone. The chain is built from TRBV27 and TRBJ2-7, with TRBD2 as a possible D gene (7 bases). Germline V CDR1 and CDR2: MNHEY, SMNVEV (reference sequence). The V end lost 6 bases, the J end lost 6 bases, and 12 bases lay between the germline ends. The CDR3 totals 12 residues. CDR3 in DNA: TGTGCCAGCAGGGGGGGGCATCGCGAGCAGTACTTC. Its protein is CASRGGHREQYF.

The gene calls are TRBV7-9 and TRBJ2-5, with 11 bases aligning to TRBD2. The germline V gene has CDR1 SEHNR and CDR2 FQNEAQ (reference sequence). The V and J ends lost 5 bases and 2 bases, in that order; junction bases with no gene match: 7. The CDR3 consists of 16 residues. The CDR3 nucleotides are TGTGCCAGCAGCCATACGACTAGCGGGGCACAAGAGACCCAGTACTTC. This gives the protein CASSHTTSGAQETQYF.